Listed here are 10 T cell receptor beta chains from one sample, sequenced in a study of cytotoxic CD8 clonotypes in ibrutinib-treated CLL. Sequencing was performed with immunoSEQ multiplex PCR; in TCRdb, only in-frame clones are kept and a portion is missing. The data contain approximately 330,000 clones, approximately 80% of them singletons. The sequenced sample was PBMCs, obtained before ibrutinib treatment. All receptors derive from a human donor with chronic lymphocytic leukemia.

The chain couples TRBV28 to TRBJ1-1; TRBD1 agrees at 7 bases. V was clipped by 5 bases and J by 2 bases; unmatched bases: 5. Germline CDR1 and CDR2: MDHEN and SYDVKM. CDR3 size: 14 residues. The CDR3 DNA reads as TGTGCCAGCAGTCAGACAGGGTTTAACACTGAAGCTTTCTTT. Protein product: CASSQTGFNTEAFF. Using reference TRBV28 and TRBJ1-1 for the parts outside the CDR3, the full variable domain is DVKVTQSSRYLVKRTGEKVFLECVQDMDHENMFWYRQDPGLGLRLIYFSYDVKMKEKGDIPEGYSVSREKKERFSLILESASTNQTSMYLCASSQTGFNTEAFFGQGTRLTVV.

This clone was counted a single time. The rearrangement uses TRBV29-1 and TRBJ2-7; D is perhaps TRBD1 (6 bases). The CDR3 is 12 residues long. Germline loops: CDR1 SQVTM, CDR2 ANQGSEA. V was shortened by 4 bases and J by 6 bases, with 13 bases between the two germline ends. The CDR3 protein is CSVGWDTTEQYF. Written as DNA, the CDR3 is TGCAGCGTTGGCTGGGACACTACCGAGCAGTACTTC.

The chain recombines TRBV9 with TRBJ2-5; 12 bases align to TRBD1. Per the germline V gene, CDR1 is SGDLS and CDR2 is YYNGEE. The J segment lost 5 bases and the V segment lost 0 bases, leaving 5 bases of the junction unmatched. This CDR3 comprises 16 residues. This chain's CDR3 is CASSVGGTGGAETQYF. The CDR3 DNA sequence: TGTGCCAGCAGCGTAGGCGGGACAGGGGGCGCGGAGACCCAGTACTTC.

The rearrangement joins TRBV5-1 to TRBJ2-7, with 7 bases identical to TRBD1. This CDR3 is built from 12 residues. Germline-derived CDR1 and CDR2 are SGHRS and YFSETQ. With 4 bases clipped from V and 3 bases from J, the junction kept 1 base outside the gene matches. DNA of the CDR3: TGCGCCAGCAGCAGGACAGGCTACGAGCAGTACTTC. It yields the protein CASSRTGYEQYF.

The J gene is TRBJ1-2, the V gene TRBV9; no reliable D call. CDR1 and CDR2 (germline): SGDLS, YYNGEE. The CDR3 covers 16 residues. V was pared by 0 bases and J by 4 bases, with 16 bases between. CDR3 sequence (DNA): TGTGCCAGCAGCGTAGGAGGGCCCTCGATAAGCTATGGCTACACCTTC. Translation: CASSVGGPSISYGYTF. Filled out from reference TRBV9 and TRBJ1-2, the complete variable domain reads DSGVTQTPKHLITATGQRVTLRCSPRSGDLSVYWYQQSLDQGLQFLIQYYNGEERAKGNILERFSAQQFPDLHSELNLSSLELGDSALYFCASSVGGPSISYGYTFGSGTRLTVV.

The chain links TRBV6-5 to TRBJ1-1; 8 bases line up with TRBD1. The CDR3 covers 13 residues. Germline CDR1 is MNHEY and CDR2 is SVGAGI. The V gene end was trimmed by 10 bases and the J gene end by 1 base; junction bases not matched to a gene: 5. This chain's CDR3 is CATAGTGNTEAFF. The CDR3 DNA sequence: TGTGCCACCGCCGGGACAGGGAACACTGAAGCTTTCTTT.

V is TRBV9 and J is TRBJ1-4; 8 bases map to TRBD1. The CDR3 runs to 15 residues. Germline V CDR1 and CDR2: SGDLS, YYNGEE. The V gene end was trimmed by 0 bases and the J gene end by 8 bases; junction bases not matched to a gene: 6. The CDR3 DNA follows: TGTGCCAGCAGCGTAGACGCAGGGGGCTACGAAAAACTGTTTTTT. Translated, it gives CASSVDAGGYEKLFF.

J is TRBJ2-7 and V is TRBV4-2; 8 bases fit TRBD1. This CDR3 has 15 amino acids. V trimming: 0 bases; J trimming: 4 bases; junction bases outside the gene matches: 5. Germline CDR1 and CDR2: LGHNA and YNFKEQ. The CDR3 nucleotides read TGTGCCAGCAGCCAAGACAGGGGGCGGTTGTACGAGCAGTACTTC. This sequence encodes CASSQDRGRLYEQYF.

The chain combines TRBV28 with TRBJ1-2; 7 positions agree with TRBD1. The CDR3 spans 14 residues. CDR1 MDHEN and CDR2 SYDVKM come from the germline V gene. With 4 bases clipped from V and 4 bases from J, the junction kept 6 bases outside the gene matches. The CDR3 coding sequence is TGTGCCAGCAGTTCATCCGGGACAGCCTATGGCTACACCTTC. Translating it yields CASSSSGTAYGYTF.

CDR3 nucleotides: TGTGCCAGCAGCCGGTCAACAGGAGTCTCTAGTAACACCATATATTTT. Protein: CASSRSTGVSSNTIYF. The genes are TRBV7-2 and TRBJ1-3; a possible D gene is TRBD1 (5 bases). CDR3 length equals 16 residues. V was pared by 5 bases and J by 7 bases, with 21 bases between. Germline loops: CDR1 SGHTA, CDR2 FQGNSA.